This entry concerns a single T cell receptor (beta chain). The antigen is not known. This sample was included in a study of T cell responses to AZD1222 COVID-19 vaccine. Study-wide results and caveats: Among the donors, most were white British and more were female, and clonal diversity was possibly underestimated. As reported, nearly half of all spike-specific TCRs target variant regions that are unmutated. Baseline serology detected seropositivity in only a handful of AZD1222 recipients. Spike-specific TCR breadth and depth grew following two AZD1222 doses.

The CDR3 spans 17 residues. The junction had 11 bases not matched to a gene; V was cut back by 7 bases and J by 1 base. CDR1 is MDHEN, CDR2 SYDVKM, per germline. TCRdb's table, derived via immunoSEQ multiplex PCR, lists solely in-frame clones and lacks some. The sample holds about 110,000 clones, around 93% seen once. Material: peripheral blood, obtained 28 days after the second AZD1222 dose. The chain links TRBV28 to TRBJ2-1; 9 bases align to TRBD2. The origin of this receptor is an adult who received the AZD1222 COVID-19 vaccine. This CDR3 is CASNSGGLAGSYNEQFF. In DNA, the CDR3 is TGTGCCAGCAATAGTGGAGGGCTAGCGGGGTCCTACAATGAGCAGTTCTTC.